This T cell receptor beta chain was profiled in a study of cytomegalovirus exposure and HLA in healthy donors. Whole-study results and caveats: The study recorded more than 150 TCR beta chains that were cytomegalovirus-associated. Reportedly, cytomegalovirus status was diagnosed with high sensitivity and specificity. Most observed TCR sequences were rare, whereas some public TCRs were detected in many donors.

The assay was immunoSEQ multiplex PCR, and TCRdb's table has in-frame clones only and misses some. The data show 200,000 to 300,000 clones, with approximately 83% seen just once and less than 1.5% held by the top ten. Trimming left V 7 bases short and J 1 base short, with 10 bases between. The CDR3 loop spans 13 amino acids. Germline CDR1 is GTSNPN and CDR2 is SVGIG (reference sequence). As regards this clone: Antigen: not known.

While the first cohort had 650 to 850 subjects, the donors belonged to the separate validation cohort of about 120 subjects. Sequenced: PBMCs. The chain employs TRBV30 and TRBJ2-2; D gene unclear. The receptor was derived from a woman aged 30 to 39 in good health and CMV-seropositive. DNA for the CDR3: TGTGCCTTGGAGTTAGGGAACACCGGGGAGCTGTTTTTT. Translating it yields CALELGNTGELFF.